The 20 T cell receptor beta chains below come from one sample, sequenced in a study of CD8+CD57+ T cells in acquired aplastic anemia. Patients sequenced had flow cytometry evidence of CD8+CD57+ cell expansion. The TCR beta profiling, which covered VDJ combination and CDR3 sequence, was carried out using genomic DNA as the template. In TCRdb, the reads were re-called with MiXCR into one record per CDR3 protein. The sample lists some 170,000 distinct CDR3 sequences; 65% to 75% were seen once. Sequencing used sorted CD4+, CD8+, or CD8+CD57+ T cells (not recorded which) from PBMCs. The receptors were sampled from a human donor with aplastic anemia.

This clonotype came up a few times. V gene TRBV20-1 combines with J gene TRBJ2-7; possible D gene TRBD1, 5 bases. The CDR3 sequence is 11 residues long. Trimming shortened V by 5 bases and J by 9 bases, and 14 bases separated the two germline ends. Germline values: CDR1 DFQATT, CDR2 SNEGSKA (reference sequence). CDR3 amino acids: CSAFRDSGQYF. Written as DNA, the CDR3 is TGCAGTGCTTTCAGGGATTCCGGGCAGTACTTC.

Only a few counts were recorded for this clonotype. V and J are TRBV7-3 and TRBJ2-7; tentatively, D is TRBD1 (5 bases). The ends were cut back, 3 bases at V and 5 bases at J, with 17 bases in the middle. CDR3 length equals 15 residues. From germline, CDR1 is SGHTA and CDR2 FQGTGA. The chain's CDR3 is CASSLSVQGSHEQYF. The CDR3 DNA sequence: TGTGCCAGCAGCTTGAGTGTCCAGGGATCCCACGAGCAGTACTTC.

The chain couples TRBV20-1 to TRBJ2-1, with D possibly matching TRBD1 (5 bases). Trimming left V 0 bases short and J 3 bases short, with 9 bases between. CDR1 and CDR2 (germline): DFQATT, SNEGSKA (reference sequence). The CDR3 runs to 14 residues. As DNA, the CDR3 is TGCAGTGCTAGAGATCAGGGTATCTACAATGAGCAGTTCTTC. Translation gives CSARDQGIYNEQFF.

The chain employs TRBV5-1 and TRBJ1-1; D unclear. CDR3 size: 14 residues. Germline V gene data show CDR1 as SGHRS and CDR2 as YFSETQ. The V end lost 0 bases, the J end lost 1 base, and 7 bases lay between the germline ends. In nucleotides, the CDR3 is TGCGCCAGCAGCTTGGTTATCGGGAACACTGAAGCTTTCTTT. It yields the protein CASSLVIGNTEAFF.

The rearrangement joins TRBV20-1 to TRBJ2-5; the D is unclear. CDR1 is DFQATT, CDR2 SNEGSKA, per germline (reference sequence). Between the trimmed V and J ends, which lost 3 bases and 1 base, there was a span of 6 bases. The CDR3 runs 12 residues. This chain's CDR3 is CSASDAQETQYF. CDR3 in DNA: TGCAGTGCTAGCGATGCCCAAGAGACCCAGTACTTC.

The chain carries TRBV10-1 and TRBJ1-3; D possibly corresponds to TRBD1 (5 bases). This CDR3 is 15 amino acids long. Trimming removed 9 bases at V and 2 bases at J, with 17 bases between. From germline, CDR1 is WNHNN and CDR2 SYGVQD (reference sequence). CDR3 protein: CASRGGTYPGNTIYF. CDR3 DNA: TGCGCCAGTCGGGGAGGGACCTACCCTGGAAACACCATATATTTT.

The chain employs TRBV12-3 or TRBV12-4 and TRBJ2-3; D unclear. The germline V and J ends were trimmed by 3 bases and 2 bases, with 6 bases remaining between them. This CDR3 region has 13 residues. CDR3 DNA sequence: TGTGCCAGCAGTTTGCGAGCCACAGATACGCAGTATTTT. Translated: CASSLRATDTQYF.

The V and J genes are TRBV24-1 and TRBJ1-2; TRBD1 might be the D (5 bases). Trimming shortened V by 6 bases and J by 1 base, and 5 bases separated the two germline ends. CDR3 length: 12 amino acids. Looked up from germline, CDR1 is KGHDR and CDR2 is SFDVKD. CDR3 in amino acids: CATSQGNYGYTF. Written as DNA, the CDR3 is TGTGCCACCAGTCAGGGTAACTATGGCTACACCTTC.

This chain joins TRBV24-1 and TRBJ2-2, with 10 bases that match TRBD1. V lost 9 bases, J lost 4 bases, and 4 bases stayed unmatched. CDR3 length equals 14 residues. CDR1 is KGHDR and CDR2 is SFDVKD in the germline V gene. DNA for the CDR3: TGTGCCACCGCTAGGGACAGGGGCACCGGGGAGCTGTTTTTT. It encodes CATARDRGTGELFF.

This sequence joins TRBV7-8 and TRBJ1-1; D unresolved. The CDR3 has 14 residues. V was trimmed by 3 bases and J by 1 base, leaving 9 bases between them. Germline loops: CDR1 SGHVS, CDR2 FQNEAQ. CDR3 nucleotides: TGTGCCAGCAGCTTGCCCGAAAGGAACACTGAAGCTTTCTTT. This sequence encodes CASSLPERNTEAFF.

V and J are TRBV20-1 and TRBJ2-7; possibly TRBD2 for D (6 bases). The CDR3 covers 13 residues. Trimming stripped 4 bases from V and 0 bases from J, with 10 bases between. The V gene's germline CDR1 is DFQATT and CDR2 SNEGSKA (reference sequence). The CDR3 nucleotides read TGCAGTGCTATCCGGGAGACCTCCTACGAGCAGTACTTC. Translating it yields CSAIRETSYEQYF.

The J gene is TRBJ1-2, the V gene TRBV9; 10 nucleotides line up with TRBD1. The germline V gene has CDR1 SGDLS and CDR2 YYNGEE. Trimming cost V 0 bases and J 14 bases; bases outside gene matches: 4. The CDR3 totals 12 residues. In DNA form, the CDR3 reads TGTGCCAGCAGCGTAGATGGACAGGGGGGAACCTTC. Translating gives CASSVDGQGGTF.

This clonotype was detected only a few times. This sequence joins TRBV20-1 and TRBJ2-5; the D call may be TRBD1 or TRBD2 (6 bases each). V was clipped by 5 bases and J by 1 base, with 20 bases between them. The CDR3 is made up of 16 amino acids. Germline values: CDR1 DFQATT, CDR2 SNEGSKA (reference sequence). The DNA for the CDR3 is TGCAGTGCTCCCTTGGAGGGGGGCTCTATCCAAGAGACCCAGTACTTC. It yields the protein CSAPLEGGSIQETQYF.

Note on this clonotype: A read error may produce the germline difference seen at one junction end. The chain combines TRBV29-1 with TRBJ1-2, with TRBD1 as a possible D gene (6 bases). The length of the CDR3 is 13 residues. Germline loops: CDR1 SQVTM, CDR2 ANQGSEA. CDR3 DNA sequence: TGCAGCGTTGATAGGACGGGGGGCTATTGCTACACCTTC. Residues: CSVDRTGGYCYTF.

In this sample, this clonotype turned up once. The chain uses TRBV11-3 and TRBJ2-3; D is perhaps TRBD2 (7 bases). There are 16 residues in the CDR3. V shed 1 base and J shed 4 bases, with 15 bases lying between them. Germline CDR1 is SGHNT and CDR2 is YENEEA. CDR3 DNA sequence: TGTGCCAGCAGCTTAGCCCTAGGGGGGGGCGCAGATACGCAGTATTTT. It codes for CASSLALGGGADTQYF. Full variable domain (outside the CDR3, taken from reference TRBV11-3 and TRBJ2-3): EAGVVQSPRYKIIEKKQPVAFWCNPISGHNTLYWYLQNLGQGPELLIRYENEEAVDDSQLPKDRFSAERLKGVDSTLKIQPAELGDSAVYLCASSLALGGGADTQYFGPGTRLTVL.

This clonotype has more than one count but fewer than ten. This sequence joins TRBV7-8 and TRBJ1-2; D might be TRBD1 (6 bases). Germline assignment: CDR1 SGHVS and CDR2 FQNEAQ. The V and J ends lost 6 bases and 0 bases respectively, with 17 bases between them. The CDR3 extends over 16 amino acids. The CDR3 bases are TGTGCCAGCAGTCCAGGGGCTGGGAGCGCTAACTATGGCTACACCTTC. Protein product: CASSPGAGSANYGYTF.

This clonotype showed up just a few times. CDR3 nucleotides: TGTGCCAGCAGTGAAGGGACAGGGTTTTTCCAAGAGACCCAGTACTTC. Protein: CASSEGTGFFQETQYF. The chain is built from TRBV2 and TRBJ2-5; 8 bases are shared with TRBD1. Germline CDR1 and CDR2: SNHLY and FYNNEI. The length of the CDR3 is 16 residues. The V gene end was trimmed by 1 base and the J gene end by 1 base; junction bases not matched to a gene: 5. Variable domain in full (rest from reference TRBV2 and TRBJ2-5): EPEVTQTPSHQVTQMGQEVILRCVPISNHLYFYWYRQILGQKVEFLVSFYNNEISEKSEIFDDQFSVERPDGSNFTLKIRSTKLEDSAMYFCASSEGTGFFQETQYFGPGTRLLVL.

The chain joins TRBV20-1 to TRBJ1-1; D remains ambiguous. The germline CDR1 and CDR2 sequences are DFQATT and SNEGSKA (reference sequence). The CDR3 consists of 17 residues. Trimming removed 0 bases from V and 4 bases from J, with 21 bases in between. In DNA, the CDR3 is TGCAGTGCTAGAGATCGACACGGGAGGGCGAGGGCCACTGAAGCTTTCTTT. This codes for CSARDRHGRARATEAFF.

This chain links TRBV20-1 with TRBJ2-7; D possibly corresponds to TRBD2 (5 bases). This CDR3 is built from 15 residues. The V end lost 1 base, the J end lost 4 bases, and 17 bases lay between the germline ends. The germline gives CDR1 DFQATT, CDR2 SNEGSKA (reference sequence). The CDR3 here is CSARALGSQWYEQYF. Here the CDR3 DNA reads TGCAGTGCTAGAGCCTTAGGGAGTCAATGGTACGAGCAGTACTTC.

J is TRBJ2-1 and V is TRBV7-9, with D perhaps matching TRBD2 (5 bases). Germline CDR1 reads SEHNR; CDR2 reads FQNEAQ (reference sequence). Trimming took 5 bases from V and 3 from J, leaving 20 bases between them. The CDR3 is made up of 17 amino acids. The CDR3 region is CASSRTYEEGHYNEQFF. CDR3 coding DNA: TGTGCCAGCAGCCGAACTTATGAAGAGGGCCACTACAATGAGCAGTTCTTC.